The present entry profiles one T cell receptor (beta chain) with its context. The antigen remains undetermined. Documented treatment: about 20 received Ad26.COV2.S at low or high dose, single or two shots; about 5 received placebo; per-sample allocation not given. The samples date from day 63 after the first vaccine or placebo injection. The sample belongs to a study of Ad26.COV2.S vaccination and SARS-CoV-2 variants. Study summary: Dosing was one shot or two shots 56 days apart. Notes on the study in general: Vaccine recipients showed a spike-specific TCR breadth that was higher than in placebo recipients.

TCRdb keeps only in-frame clones here, not all; method: immunoSEQ multiplex PCR. The sample includes 360,000 or so clones, around 86% of them seen just once. The origin of this receptor is a person between 18 and 60 years old who received the Ad26.COV2.S COVID-19 vaccine or a placebo. Sequenced material: peripheral blood, taken in a trial of Ad26.COV2.S vaccine versus placebo.

The CDR3 DNA reads TGTGCCAGTAACTTGGGGGTAAATCAGCCCCAGCATTTT. Its translation is CASNLGVNQPQHF. The V call is TRBV19, the J call TRBJ1-5, with D perhaps matching TRBD1 (5 bases). V was trimmed by 7 bases and J by 4 bases, leaving 11 bases between them. Germline V gene sequence: CDR1 LNHDA, CDR2 SQIVND (reference sequence). CDR3 size: 13 residues.